This TCR beta chain was obtained from a study of monozygotic twins with inflammatory bowel disease. For each CDR3 protein, TCRdb gives one entry from its re-call of the 5' RACE reads, without DNA. In all, the sample yields about 380,000 distinct CDR3 sequences. This CDR3 is 12 amino acids long. Per the germline V gene, CDR1 is SEHNR and CDR2 is FQNEAQ (reference sequence). The TCR comes from a human donor with ulcerative colitis or Crohn's disease, or a healthy co-twin of an affected twin (not recorded which). This chain joins TRBV7-9 and TRBJ1-1. Material: blood. CDR3 residues: CASSLAVPGTFF.